This TCR beta chain comes out of a study of T cells in Graves' hyperthyroidism and ophthalmopathy. The study defined stable Graves' hyperthyroidism as no ophthalmopathy progression within 18 months. Regions amplified from RNA transcripts were the TCR beta CDR3 regions. Primed by the HTBI set, a first-round RT-PCR was run on the TCR CDR3. TCRdb called the multiplex PCR reads again in MiXCR, with one record for every CDR3 protein. The sample carries hundreds of thousands of distinct CDR3 sequences, roughly 37% recorded once. Germline values: CDR1 LNHDA, CDR2 SQIVND (reference sequence). The CDR3 is made up of 12 amino acids. Losses at the gene ends were 10 bases for V and 5 bases for J; bases not matched to a gene: 3.

This clonotype was obtained from a man between 18 and 29 years old with Graves' hyperthyroidism. The gene calls are TRBV19 and TRBJ2-7; 12 positions agree with TRBD2. Sample: blood. The CDR3: CATSGRANEQYF. The CDR3 region has the DNA TGTGCCACTAGCGGGAGGGCTAACGAGCAGTACTTC.